This record looks at one TCR beta chain sequence and its context. An amount of RNA that ranged from about 0.45 to 1 ug was reverse transcribed with random hexamers. TCR beta CDR3 was amplified by immunoSEQ covering 54 Vbeta and 13 Jbeta. TCRdb re-called the immunoSEQ multiplex PCR reads through MiXCR, storing one row per CDR3 protein. The table includes about 76,000 distinct CDR3 sequences, 90% to 95% detected once. The source of the sample is a study of CD8 T cells in Susac syndrome. Germline V lookup: CDR1 SGDLS, CDR2 YYNGEE. V dropped 4 bases and J dropped 1 base, with 8 bases sitting between them. The CDR3 is 13 residues long.

The sequenced material came from CD8+ T cells from PBMCs. This receptor was obtained from a human donor with multiple sclerosis. The rearrangement links TRBV9 to TRBJ1-1; D gene unclear. CDR3 coding DNA: TGTGCCAGCAGCACTGCCGGGAACACTGAAGCTTTCTTT. Translation: CASSTAGNTEAFF.